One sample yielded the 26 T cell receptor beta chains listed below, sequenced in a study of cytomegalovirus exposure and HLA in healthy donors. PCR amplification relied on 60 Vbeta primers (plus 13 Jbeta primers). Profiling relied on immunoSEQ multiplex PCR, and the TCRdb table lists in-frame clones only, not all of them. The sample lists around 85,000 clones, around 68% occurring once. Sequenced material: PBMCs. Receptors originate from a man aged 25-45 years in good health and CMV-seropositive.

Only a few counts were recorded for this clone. This CDR3 reads CASSYSGTGQGAEAFF. The CDR3 bases are TGTGCCAGCAGTTACTCCGGGACAGGCCAGGGGGCTGAAGCTTTCTTT. J is TRBJ1-1 and V is TRBV6-6; TRBD1 agrees at 8 bases. Looked up from germline, CDR1 is MNHNY and CDR2 is SVGAGI (reference sequence). J gave up 6 bases and V 0 bases, and 9 bases lay outside the gene matches. This CDR3 comprises 16 residues.

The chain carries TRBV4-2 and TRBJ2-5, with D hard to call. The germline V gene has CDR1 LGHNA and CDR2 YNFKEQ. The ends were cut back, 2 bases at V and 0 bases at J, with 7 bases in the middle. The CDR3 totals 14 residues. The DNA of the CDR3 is TGTGCCAGCAGCCAACAACTAAACCAAGAGACCCAGTACTTC. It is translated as CASSQQLNQETQYF.

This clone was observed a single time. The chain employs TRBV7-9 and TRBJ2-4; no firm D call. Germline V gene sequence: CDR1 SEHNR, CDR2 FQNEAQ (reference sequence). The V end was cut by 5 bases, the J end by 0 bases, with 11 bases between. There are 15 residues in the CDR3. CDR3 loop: CASSHASLAKNIQYF. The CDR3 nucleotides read TGTGCCAGCAGCCATGCCTCACTAGCCAAAAACATTCAGTACTTC.

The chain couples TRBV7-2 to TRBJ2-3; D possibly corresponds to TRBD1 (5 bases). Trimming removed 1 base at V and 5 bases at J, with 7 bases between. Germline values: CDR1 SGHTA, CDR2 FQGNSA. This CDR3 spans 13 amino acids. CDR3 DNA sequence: TGTGCCAGCAGCTTAGGACAGATAGATACGCAGTATTTT. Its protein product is CASSLGQIDTQYF. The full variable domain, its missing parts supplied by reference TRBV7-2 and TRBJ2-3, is GAGVSQSPSNKVTEKGKDVELRCDPISGHTALYWYRQSLGQGLEFLIYFQGNSAPDKSGLPSDRFSAERTGGSVSTLTIQRTQQEDSAVYLCASSLGQIDTQYFGPGTRLTVL.

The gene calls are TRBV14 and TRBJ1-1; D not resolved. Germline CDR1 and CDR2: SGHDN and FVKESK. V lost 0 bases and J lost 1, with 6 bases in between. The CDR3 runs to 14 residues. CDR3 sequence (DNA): TGTGCCAGCAGCCAAGATCGACAGAACACTGAAGCTTTCTTT. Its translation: CASSQDRQNTEAFF.

The CDR3 loop reads CASSPPGQANNEQFF. The CDR3 DNA reads as TGTGCCAGCTCACCACCGGGGCAAGCCAACAATGAGCAGTTCTTC. The V gene is TRBV18, the J gene TRBJ2-1; D is possibly TRBD1 (5 bases). The CDR3 runs 15 residues. Trimming removed 0 bases at V and 5 bases at J, with 11 bases between. Germline V gene sequence: CDR1 KGHSH, CDR2 LQKENI.

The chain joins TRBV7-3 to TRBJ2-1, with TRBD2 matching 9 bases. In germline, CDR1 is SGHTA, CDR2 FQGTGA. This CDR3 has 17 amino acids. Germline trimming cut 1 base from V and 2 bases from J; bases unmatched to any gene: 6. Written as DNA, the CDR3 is TGTGCCAGCAGCTTAAGTAGCGGGGGCCTTACCTACAATGAGCAGTTCTTC. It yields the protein CASSLSSGGLTYNEQFF.

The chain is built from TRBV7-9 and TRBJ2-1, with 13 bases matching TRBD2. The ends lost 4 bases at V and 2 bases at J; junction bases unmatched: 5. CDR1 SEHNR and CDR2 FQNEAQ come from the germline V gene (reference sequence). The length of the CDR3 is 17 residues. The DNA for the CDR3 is TGTGCCAGCAGCTCCACTAGCGGGAGGGGACCCTACAATGAGCAGTTCTTC. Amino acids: CASSSTSGRGPYNEQFF.

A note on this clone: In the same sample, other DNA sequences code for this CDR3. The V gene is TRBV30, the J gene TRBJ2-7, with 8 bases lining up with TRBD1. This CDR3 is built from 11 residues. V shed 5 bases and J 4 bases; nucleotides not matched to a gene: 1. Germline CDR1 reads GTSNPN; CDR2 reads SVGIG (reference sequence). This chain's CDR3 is CAWDRGYEQYF. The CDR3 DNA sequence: TGTGCCTGGGACAGGGGTTACGAGCAGTACTTC.

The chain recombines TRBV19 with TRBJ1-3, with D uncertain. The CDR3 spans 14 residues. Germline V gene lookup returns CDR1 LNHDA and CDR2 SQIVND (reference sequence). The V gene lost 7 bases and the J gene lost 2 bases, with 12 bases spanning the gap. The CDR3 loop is CASNFERTGNTIYF. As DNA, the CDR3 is TGTGCCAGTAACTTCGAGCGGACTGGAAACACCATATATTTT. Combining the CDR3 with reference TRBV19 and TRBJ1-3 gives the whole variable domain DGGITQSPKYLFRKEGQNVTLSCEQNLNHDAMYWYRQDPGQGLRLIYYSQIVNDFQKGDIAEGYSVSREKKESFPLTVTSAQKNPTAFYLCASNFERTGNTIYFGEGSWLTVV.

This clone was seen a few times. The CDR3 DNA is TGTGCCAGCAGTCCCCATAGGAGTTCCTACAATGAGCAGTTCTTC. Its translation is CASSPHRSSYNEQFF. The chain combines TRBV28 with TRBJ2-1; the D is unclear. CDR3 length: 15 residues. The germline CDR1 and CDR2 sequences are MDHEN and SYDVKM. Trimming removed 5 bases from V and 1 base from J, with 12 bases in between.

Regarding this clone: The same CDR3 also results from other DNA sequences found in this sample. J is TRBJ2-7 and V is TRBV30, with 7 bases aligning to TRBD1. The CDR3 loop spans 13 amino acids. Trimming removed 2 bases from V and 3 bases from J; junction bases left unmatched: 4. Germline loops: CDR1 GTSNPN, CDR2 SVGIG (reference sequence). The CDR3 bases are TGTGCCTGGAGTCGGACAGGAAGCTACGAGCAGTACTTC. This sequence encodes CAWSRTGSYEQYF. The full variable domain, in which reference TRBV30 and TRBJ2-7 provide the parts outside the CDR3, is SQTIHQWPATLVQPVGSPLSLECTVEGTSNPNLYWYRQAAGRGLQLLFYSVGIGQISSEVPQNLSASRPQDRQFILSSKKLLLSDSGFYLCAWSRTGSYEQYFGPGTRLTVT.

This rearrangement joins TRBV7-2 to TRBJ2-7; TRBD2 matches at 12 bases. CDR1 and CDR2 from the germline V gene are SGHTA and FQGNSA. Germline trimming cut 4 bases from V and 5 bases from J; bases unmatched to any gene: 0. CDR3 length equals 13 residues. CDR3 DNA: TGTGCCAGCAGCTGGACTAGCGGGAACGAGCAGTACTTC. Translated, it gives CASSWTSGNEQYF.

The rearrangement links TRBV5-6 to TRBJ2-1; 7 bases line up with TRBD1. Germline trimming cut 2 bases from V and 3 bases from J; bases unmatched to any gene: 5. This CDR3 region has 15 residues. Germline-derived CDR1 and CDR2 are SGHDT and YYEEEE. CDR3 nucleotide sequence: TGTGCCAGCAGCTTCCGGGACAGCATCTACAATGAGCAGTTCTTC. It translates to CASSFRDSIYNEQFF.

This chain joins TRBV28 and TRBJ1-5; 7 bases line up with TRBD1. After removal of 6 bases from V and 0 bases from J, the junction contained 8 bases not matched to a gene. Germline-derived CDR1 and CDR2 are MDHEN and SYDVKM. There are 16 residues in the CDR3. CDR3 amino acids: CASRSQGVNSNQPQHF. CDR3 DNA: TGTGCCAGCAGATCCCAGGGGGTGAATAGCAATCAGCCCCAGCATTTT.

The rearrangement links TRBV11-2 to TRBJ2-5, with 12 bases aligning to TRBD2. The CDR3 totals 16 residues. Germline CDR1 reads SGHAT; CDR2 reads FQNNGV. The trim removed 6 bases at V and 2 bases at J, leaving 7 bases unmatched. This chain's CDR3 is CASRATSGGFQETQYF. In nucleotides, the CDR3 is TGTGCCAGCAGGGCTACTAGCGGGGGGTTTCAAGAGACCCAGTACTTC. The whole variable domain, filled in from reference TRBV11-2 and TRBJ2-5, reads EAGVAQSPRYKIIEKRQSVAFWCNPISGHATLYWYQQILGQGPKLLIQFQNNGVVDDSQLPKDRFSAERLKGVDSTLKIQPAKLEDSAVYLCASRATSGGFQETQYFGPGTRLLVL.

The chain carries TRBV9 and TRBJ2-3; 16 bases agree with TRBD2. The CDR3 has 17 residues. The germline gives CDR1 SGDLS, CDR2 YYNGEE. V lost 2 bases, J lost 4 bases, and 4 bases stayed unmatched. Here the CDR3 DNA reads TGTGCCAGCAGCGTTGGGACTAGCGGGAGGGCCGCAGATACGCAGTATTTT. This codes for CASSVGTSGRAADTQYF.

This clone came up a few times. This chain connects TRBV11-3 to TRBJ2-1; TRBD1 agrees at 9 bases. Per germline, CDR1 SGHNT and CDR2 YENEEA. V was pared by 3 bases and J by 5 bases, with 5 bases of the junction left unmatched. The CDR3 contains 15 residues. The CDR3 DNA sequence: TGTGCCAGCAGCTTCGGGACAGGGTGGGACAATGAGCAGTTCTTC. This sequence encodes CASSFGTGWDNEQFF.

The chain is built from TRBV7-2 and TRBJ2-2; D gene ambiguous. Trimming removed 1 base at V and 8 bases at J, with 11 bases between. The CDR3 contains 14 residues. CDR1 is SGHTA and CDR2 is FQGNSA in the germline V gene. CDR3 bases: TGTGCCAGCAGCTTAGGTCTATTTTCGGGGGAGCTGTTTTTT. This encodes CASSLGLFSGELFF.

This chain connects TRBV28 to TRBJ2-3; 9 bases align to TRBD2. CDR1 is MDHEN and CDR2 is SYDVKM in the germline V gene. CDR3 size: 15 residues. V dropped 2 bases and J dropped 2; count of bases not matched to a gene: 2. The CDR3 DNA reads TGTGCCAGCAGTTTACTAGCGGGGAACACAGATACGCAGTATTTT. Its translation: CASSLLAGNTDTQYF.

CDR3 residues: CASSYSITSGGYEQYF. The CDR3 DNA follows: TGTGCCAGCAGTTACTCGATAACTAGCGGGGGCTACGAGCAGTACTTC. The V and J genes are TRBV6-5 and TRBJ2-7; 11 bases agree with TRBD2. The CDR3 has 16 amino acids. V shed 0 bases and J 3 bases; nucleotides not matched to a gene: 4. Germline V gene lookup returns CDR1 MNHEY and CDR2 SVGAGI.

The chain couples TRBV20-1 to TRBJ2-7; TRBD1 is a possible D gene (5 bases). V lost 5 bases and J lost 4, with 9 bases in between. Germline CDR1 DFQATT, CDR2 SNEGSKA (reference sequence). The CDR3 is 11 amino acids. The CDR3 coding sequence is TGCAGTGCTGACAGTTCGTACGAGCAGTACTTC. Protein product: CSADSSYEQYF.

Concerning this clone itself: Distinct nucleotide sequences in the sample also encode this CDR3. CDR3: CAWSVRYAGNGYEQYF. For the CDR3, the DNA is TGTGCCTGGAGTGTTCGTTACGCAGGGAACGGCTACGAGCAGTACTTC. This sequence joins TRBV30 and TRBJ2-7, with D possibly TRBD1 on 5 matching bases. The germline V gene encodes CDR1 GTSNPN and CDR2 SVGIG (reference sequence). V was trimmed by 0 bases and J by 3 bases, leaving 18 bases between them. The CDR3 extends over 16 amino acids.

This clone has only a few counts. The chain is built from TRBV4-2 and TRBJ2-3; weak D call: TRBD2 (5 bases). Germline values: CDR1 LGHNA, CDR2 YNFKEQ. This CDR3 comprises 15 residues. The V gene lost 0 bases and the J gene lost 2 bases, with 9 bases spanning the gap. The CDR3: CASSQERTHTDTQYF. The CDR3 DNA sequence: TGTGCCAGCAGCCAAGAGAGGACTCACACAGATACGCAGTATTTT.

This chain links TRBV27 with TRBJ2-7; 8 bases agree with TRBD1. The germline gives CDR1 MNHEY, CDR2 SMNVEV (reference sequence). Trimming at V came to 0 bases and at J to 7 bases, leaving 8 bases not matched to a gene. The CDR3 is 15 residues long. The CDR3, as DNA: TGTGCCAGCAGTTTATCCACAGGGGGTTTGGGGGAGCAGTACTTC. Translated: CASSLSTGGLGEQYF.

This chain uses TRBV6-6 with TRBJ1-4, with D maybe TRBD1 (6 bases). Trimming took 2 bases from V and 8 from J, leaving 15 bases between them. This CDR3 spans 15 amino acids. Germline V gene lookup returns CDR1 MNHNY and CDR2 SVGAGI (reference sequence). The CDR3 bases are TGTGCCAGCAGTTACGCCAGGGGCGAGGGGGAAAAACTGTTTTTT. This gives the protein CASSYARGEGEKLFF.